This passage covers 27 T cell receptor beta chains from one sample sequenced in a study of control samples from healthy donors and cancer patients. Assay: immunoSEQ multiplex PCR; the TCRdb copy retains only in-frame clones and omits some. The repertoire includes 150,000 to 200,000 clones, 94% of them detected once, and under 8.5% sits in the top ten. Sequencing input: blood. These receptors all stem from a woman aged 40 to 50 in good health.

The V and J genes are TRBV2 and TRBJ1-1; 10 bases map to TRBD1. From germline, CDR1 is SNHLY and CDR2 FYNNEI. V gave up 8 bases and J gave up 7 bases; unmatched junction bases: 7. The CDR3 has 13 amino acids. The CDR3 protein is CASDDRGLDEAFF. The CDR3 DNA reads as TGTGCCAGCGATGACAGGGGGCTTGATGAAGCTTTCTTT.

CDR3 amino acids: CASSYSGLPLHF. CDR3 coding DNA: TGTGCCAGCAGTTATAGTGGACTACCCCTCCACTTT. This rearrangement joins TRBV6-5 to TRBJ1-6, with D unclear. Germline CDR1 MNHEY, CDR2 SVGAGI. The CDR3 is made up of 12 amino acids. The germline V and J ends were trimmed by 3 bases and 12 bases, with 9 bases remaining between them.

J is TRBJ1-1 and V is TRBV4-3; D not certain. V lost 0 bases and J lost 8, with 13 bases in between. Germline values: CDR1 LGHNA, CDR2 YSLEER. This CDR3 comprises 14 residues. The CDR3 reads CASSQETQAREAFF. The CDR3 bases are TGCGCCAGCAGCCAAGAGACTCAGGCTAGAGAAGCTTTCTTT.

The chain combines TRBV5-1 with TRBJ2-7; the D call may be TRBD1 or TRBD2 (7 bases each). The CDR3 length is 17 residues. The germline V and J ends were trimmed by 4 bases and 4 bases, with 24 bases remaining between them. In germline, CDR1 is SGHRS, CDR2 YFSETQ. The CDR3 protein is CASSGGDSRKKGYEQYF. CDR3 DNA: TGCGCCAGCAGCGGGGGGGACAGCCGGAAGAAGGGGTACGAGCAGTACTTC.

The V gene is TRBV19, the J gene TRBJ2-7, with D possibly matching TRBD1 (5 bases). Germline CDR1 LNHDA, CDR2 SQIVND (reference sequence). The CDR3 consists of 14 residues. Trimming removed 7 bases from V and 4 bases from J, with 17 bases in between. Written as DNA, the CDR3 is TGTGCCAGTACCCGAGGCGGCAGGGATTACGAGCAGTACTTC. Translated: CASTRGGRDYEQYF.

The CDR3, as DNA: TGTGCCAGCTCACCAGGTCAGGGGGTCGGCGAGCAGTACTTC. Translated, it gives CASSPGQGVGEQYF. The V gene is TRBV18, the J gene TRBJ2-7, with 7 bases that match TRBD1. CDR1 is KGHSH, CDR2 LQKENI, per germline. The CDR3 extends over 14 amino acids. After removal of 2 bases from V and 6 bases from J, the junction contained 7 bases not matched to a gene.

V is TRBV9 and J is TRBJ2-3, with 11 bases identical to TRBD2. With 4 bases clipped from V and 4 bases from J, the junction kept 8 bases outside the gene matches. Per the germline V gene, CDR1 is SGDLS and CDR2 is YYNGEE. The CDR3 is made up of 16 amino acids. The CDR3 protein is CASSLGLAEGADTQYF. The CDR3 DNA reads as TGTGCCAGCAGCCTGGGACTAGCGGAAGGGGCAGATACGCAGTATTTT.

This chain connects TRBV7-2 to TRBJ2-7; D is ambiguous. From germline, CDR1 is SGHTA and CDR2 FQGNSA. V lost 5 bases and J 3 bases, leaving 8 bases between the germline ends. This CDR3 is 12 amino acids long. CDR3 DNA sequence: TGTGCCAGCAGCCTGGACCACTACGAGCAGTACTTC. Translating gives CASSLDHYEQYF.

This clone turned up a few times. As DNA, the CDR3 is TGTGCCAGCAGTGTGGACAATCGGGGGTGGCAGCCCCAGCATTTT. This sequence encodes CASSVDNRGWQPQHF. The V and J genes are TRBV6-2 or TRBV6-3 and TRBJ1-5; maybe TRBD1 (5 bases). Trimming took off 5 bases at V and 7 bases at J, with 18 bases between the two ends. The CDR3 is 15 residues long. Germline CDR1 MNHEY, CDR2 SVGEGT.

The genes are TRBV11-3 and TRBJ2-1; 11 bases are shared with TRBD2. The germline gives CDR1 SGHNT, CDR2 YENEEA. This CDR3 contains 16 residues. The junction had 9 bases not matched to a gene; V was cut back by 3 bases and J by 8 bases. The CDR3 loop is CASSLLAGGLGDEQFF. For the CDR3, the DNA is TGTGCCAGCAGCTTGCTAGCGGGGGGATTGGGTGATGAGCAGTTCTTC.

CDR3 sequence (DNA): TGTGCCAGCAGGGATAACAGGGGCGACACTGAAGCTTTCTTT. Translated: CASRDNRGDTEAFF. The chain uses TRBV6-6 and TRBJ1-1, with 7 bases aligning to TRBD1. V shed 6 bases, J shed 3 bases, and the junction held 7 bases outside the gene matches. CDR3 size: 14 residues. The germline V gene encodes CDR1 MNHNY and CDR2 SVGAGI (reference sequence).

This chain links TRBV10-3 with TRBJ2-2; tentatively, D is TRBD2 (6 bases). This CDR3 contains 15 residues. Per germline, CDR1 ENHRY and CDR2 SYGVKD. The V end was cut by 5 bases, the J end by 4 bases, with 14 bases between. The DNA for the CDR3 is TGTGCCATCAGTTCGGCACCGGAGGGCACCGGGGAGCTGTTTTTT. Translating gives CAISSAPEGTGELFF.

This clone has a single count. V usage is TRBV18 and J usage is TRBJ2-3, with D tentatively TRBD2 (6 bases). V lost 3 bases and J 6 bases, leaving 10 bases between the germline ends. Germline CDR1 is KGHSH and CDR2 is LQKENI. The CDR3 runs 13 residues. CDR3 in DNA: TGTGCCAGCTCACCGACTAGGGTGGATACGCAGTATTTT. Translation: CASSPTRVDTQYF.

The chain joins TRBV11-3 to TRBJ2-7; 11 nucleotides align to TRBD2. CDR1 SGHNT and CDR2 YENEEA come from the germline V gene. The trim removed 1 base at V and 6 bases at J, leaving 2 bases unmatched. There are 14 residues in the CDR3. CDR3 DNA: TGTGCCAGCAGCTTAGGCCTAGCGGGAGGCGAGCAGTACTTC. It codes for CASSLGLAGGEQYF.

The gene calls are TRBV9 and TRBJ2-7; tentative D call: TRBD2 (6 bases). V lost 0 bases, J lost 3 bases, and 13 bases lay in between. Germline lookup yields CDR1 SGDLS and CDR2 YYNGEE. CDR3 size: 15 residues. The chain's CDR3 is CASSVGGEMGYEQYF. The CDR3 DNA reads TGTGCCAGCAGCGTAGGGGGGGAAATGGGCTACGAGCAGTACTTC.

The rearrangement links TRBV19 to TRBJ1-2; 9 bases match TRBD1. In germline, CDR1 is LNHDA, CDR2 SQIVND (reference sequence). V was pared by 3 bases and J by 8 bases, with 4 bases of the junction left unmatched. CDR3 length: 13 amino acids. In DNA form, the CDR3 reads TGTGCCAGTAGTATCGGGACAGGGAGAGGCTACACCTTC. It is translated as CASSIGTGRGYTF.

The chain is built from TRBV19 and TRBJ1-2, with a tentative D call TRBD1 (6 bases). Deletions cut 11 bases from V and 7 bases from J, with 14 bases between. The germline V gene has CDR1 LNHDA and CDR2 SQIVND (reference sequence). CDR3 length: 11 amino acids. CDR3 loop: CAGWGGFGYTF. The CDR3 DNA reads TGTGCCGGCTGGGGGGGCTTTGGCTACACCTTC.

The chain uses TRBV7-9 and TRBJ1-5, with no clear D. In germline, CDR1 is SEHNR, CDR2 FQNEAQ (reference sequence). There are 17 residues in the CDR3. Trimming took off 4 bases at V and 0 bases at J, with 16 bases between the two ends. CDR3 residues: CASSSGLKINSNQPQHF. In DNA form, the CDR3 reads TGTGCCAGCAGCTCCGGACTCAAGATCAATAGCAATCAGCCCCAGCATTTT.

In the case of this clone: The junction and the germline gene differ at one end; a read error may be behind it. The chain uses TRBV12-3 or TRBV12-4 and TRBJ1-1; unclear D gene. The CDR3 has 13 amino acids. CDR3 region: CASSFFPGKLTGF. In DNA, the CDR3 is TGTGCCAGCAGTTTTTTCCCGGGAAAGCTGACTGGATTT.

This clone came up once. CDR3 amino acids: CASSQEPLWGRGLEDTQYF. CDR3 sequence (DNA): TGTGCCAGCAGCCAAGAGCCCCTGTGGGGCAGGGGATTGGAAGATACGCAGTATTTT. The gene calls are TRBV14 and TRBJ2-3, with a possible D match to TRBD1 (6 bases). CDR1 is SGHDN, CDR2 FVKESK, per germline. This CDR3 has 19 amino acids. V dropped 0 bases and J dropped 5 bases, with 24 bases sitting between them.

CDR3 sequence reads: CASSQGGRGETQYF. As DNA, the CDR3 is TGTGCCAGCAGCCAAGGGGGACGGGGGGAGACCCAGTACTTC. This chain links TRBV3-1 (or the pseudogene TRBV3-2) with TRBJ2-5; a possible D gene is TRBD2 (6 bases). The V gene lost 1 base and the J gene lost 5 bases, with 11 bases spanning the gap. The CDR3 is 14 residues long. Germline V gene lookup returns CDR1 LGHDT and CDR2 YNNKEL (reference sequence).

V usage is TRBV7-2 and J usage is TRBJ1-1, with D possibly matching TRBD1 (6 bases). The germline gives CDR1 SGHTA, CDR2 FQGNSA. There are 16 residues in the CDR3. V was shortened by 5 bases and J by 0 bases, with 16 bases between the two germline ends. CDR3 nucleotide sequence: TGTGCCAGCAGCCTCCCCCAAACAGGGATGAACACTGAAGCTTTCTTT. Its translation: CASSLPQTGMNTEAFF.

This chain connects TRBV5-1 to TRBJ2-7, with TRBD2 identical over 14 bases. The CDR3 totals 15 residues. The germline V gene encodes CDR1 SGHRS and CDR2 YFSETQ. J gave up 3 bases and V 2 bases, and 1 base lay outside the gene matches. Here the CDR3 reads CASSLGTSGGYEQYF. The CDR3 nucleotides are TGCGCCAGCAGCTTAGGGACTAGCGGGGGCTACGAGCAGTACTTC.

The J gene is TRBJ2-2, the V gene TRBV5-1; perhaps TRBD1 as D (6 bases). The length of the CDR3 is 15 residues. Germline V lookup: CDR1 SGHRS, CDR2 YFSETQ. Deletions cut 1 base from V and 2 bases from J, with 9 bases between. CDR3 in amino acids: CASSLTQGNTGELFF. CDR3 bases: TGCGCCAGCAGCTTGACACAGGGAAACACCGGGGAGCTGTTTTTT.

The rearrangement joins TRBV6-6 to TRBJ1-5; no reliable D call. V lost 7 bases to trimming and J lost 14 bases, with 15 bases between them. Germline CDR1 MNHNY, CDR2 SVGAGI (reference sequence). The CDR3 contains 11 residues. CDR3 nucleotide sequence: TGTGCCAGCAACGACCAAGGGAGGGAGCATTTT. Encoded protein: CASNDQGREHF.

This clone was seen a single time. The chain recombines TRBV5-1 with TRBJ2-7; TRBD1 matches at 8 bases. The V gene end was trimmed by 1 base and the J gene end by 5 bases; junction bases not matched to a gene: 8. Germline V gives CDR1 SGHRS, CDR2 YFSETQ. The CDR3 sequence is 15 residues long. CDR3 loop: CASSLRQGAVNEQYF. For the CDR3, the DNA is TGCGCCAGCAGCTTGCGGCAGGGGGCGGTAAACGAGCAGTACTTC.

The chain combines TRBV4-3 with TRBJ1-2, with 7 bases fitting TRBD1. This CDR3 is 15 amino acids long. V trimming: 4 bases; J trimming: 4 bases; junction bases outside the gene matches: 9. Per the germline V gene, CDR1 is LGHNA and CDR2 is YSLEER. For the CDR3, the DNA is TGCGCCAGCAGCCCGGATAACAGGGGACTCTATGGCTACACCTTC. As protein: CASSPDNRGLYGYTF.